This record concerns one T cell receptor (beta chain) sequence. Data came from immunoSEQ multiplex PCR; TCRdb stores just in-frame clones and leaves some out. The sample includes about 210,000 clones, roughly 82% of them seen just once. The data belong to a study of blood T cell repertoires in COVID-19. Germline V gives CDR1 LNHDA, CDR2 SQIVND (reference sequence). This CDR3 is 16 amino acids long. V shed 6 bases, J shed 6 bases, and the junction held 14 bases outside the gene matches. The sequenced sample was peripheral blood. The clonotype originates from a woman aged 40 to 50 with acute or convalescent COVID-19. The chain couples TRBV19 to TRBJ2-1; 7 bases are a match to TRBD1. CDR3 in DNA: TGTGCCAGTAGCCCGATTGGGGGACAGTCAATCAATGAGCAGTTCTTC. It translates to CASSPIGGQSINEQFF.